Presented here are 26 T cell receptor beta chains from one specimen sequenced in a study of blood T cell repertoires in COVID-19 (dated by TCRdb to the early 2020s). Library generation was performed with the immunoSEQ multiplex PCR assay. Held by TCRdb, this immuneACCESS table contains in-frame sequences only and omits some clones. Under half of the omission traces to an unresolved V gene where checked; the cause of the rest is unknown. This sample lists roughly 78,000 clones; less than 90% were detected once. About 18% of the sample rests with the top ten. The sequenced material came from peripheral blood. The source of these receptors is a woman aged 80 or over with acute or convalescent COVID-19.

This rearrangement joins TRBV29-1 to TRBJ1-1; a weak D match, TRBD1 (5 bases). Trimming removed 7 bases at V and 3 bases at J, with 12 bases between. CDR1 is SQVTM and CDR2 is ANQGSEA in the germline V gene. CDR3 length equals 12 residues. CDR3 coding DNA: TGCAGCGGGGGCTTCTCGGACACTGAAGCTTTCTTT. It codes for CSGGFSDTEAFF.

The J gene is TRBJ1-5, the V gene TRBV30; D is unresolved. The CDR3 contains 12 residues. The germline gives CDR1 GTSNPN, CDR2 SVGIG (reference sequence). Trimming took 2 bases from V and 4 from J, leaving 6 bases between them. The CDR3 loop is CAWSRGNQPQHF. CDR3 in DNA: TGTGCCTGGAGTAGAGGGAATCAGCCCCAGCATTTT.

The chain carries TRBV24-1 and TRBJ2-3; perhaps TRBD2 as D (5 bases). V was cut by 7 bases and J by 1 base, with 14 bases left in between. Germline values: CDR1 KGHDR, CDR2 SFDVKD. The CDR3 consists of 15 residues. The CDR3 reads CATSPTGLGTDTQYF. The CDR3 nucleotides are TGTGCCACCAGCCCCACGGGGTTAGGCACAGATACGCAGTATTTT.

The chain uses TRBV7-9 and TRBJ1-5; TRBD1 agrees at 8 bases. With 5 bases clipped from V and 2 bases from J, the junction kept 8 bases outside the gene matches. The CDR3 loop spans 16 amino acids. Per germline, CDR1 SEHNR and CDR2 FQNEAQ (reference sequence). The CDR3, as DNA: TGTGCCAGCAGCCCTGGGCAGGGGGCCGGCAATCAGCCCCAGCATTTT. Protein: CASSPGQGAGNQPQHF. The entire variable domain, with the rest obtained from reference TRBV7-9 and TRBJ1-5, is as follows: DTGVSQNPRHKITKRGQNVTFRCDPISEHNRLYWYRQTLGQGPEFLTYFQNEAQLEKSRLLSDRFSAERPKGSFSTLEIQRTEQGDSAMYLCASSPGQGAGNQPQHFGDGTRLSIL.

The genes are TRBV29-1 and TRBJ2-5, with TRBD1 matching over 10 bases. CDR1 is SQVTM and CDR2 is ANQGSEA in the germline V gene. Trimming at V came to 4 bases and at J to 4 bases, leaving 6 bases not matched to a gene. This CDR3 has 14 residues. The CDR3 DNA follows: TGCAGCGTTGGACAGGGGGCGAAGGGAGAGACCCAGTACTTC. Protein product: CSVGQGAKGETQYF.

The CDR3 reads CASSPETGYYGYTF. The CDR3 region has the DNA TGTGCCAGCAGCCCCGAGACAGGGTACTATGGCTACACCTTC. The rearrangement uses TRBV7-8 and TRBJ1-2, with 7 bases lining up with TRBD1. The CDR3 sequence is 14 residues long. The germline gives CDR1 SGHVS, CDR2 FQNEAQ. The trim removed 5 bases at V and 3 bases at J, leaving 6 bases unmatched.

This clone has a single count. The chain employs TRBV6-5 and TRBJ2-3; 9 nucleotides match TRBD1. The germline V gene encodes CDR1 MNHEY and CDR2 SVGAGI. The junction had 9 bases not matched to a gene; V was cut back by 3 bases and J by 5 bases. CDR3 length equals 16 residues. The CDR3 loop is CASSYSGTGQGDTQYF. In DNA form, the CDR3 reads TGTGCCAGCAGTTATTCTGGGACAGGGCAGGGAGATACGCAGTATTTT.

The chain has TRBV9 and TRBJ1-6, with 8 bases identical to TRBD1. The junction had 9 bases not matched to a gene; V was cut back by 6 bases and J by 7 bases. Germline assignment: CDR1 SGDLS and CDR2 YYNGEE. This CDR3 spans 15 amino acids. CDR3 protein: CASTPGWTGNSPLHF. In DNA, the CDR3 is TGTGCCAGCACCCCTGGTTGGACAGGGAATTCACCCCTCCACTTT.

CDR3 amino acids: CASSPGTAEETQYF. The CDR3 bases are TGTGCCAGCAGCCCCGGGACAGCGGAAGAGACCCAGTACTTC. The genes are TRBV6-6 and TRBJ2-5; 7 bases map to TRBD1. Germline CDR1 is MNHNY and CDR2 is SVGAGI (reference sequence). The CDR3 extends over 14 amino acids. The V and J ends lost 6 bases and 3 bases, in that order; junction bases with no gene match: 7.

This clone was seen at least ten times. The chain uses TRBV11-3 and TRBJ1-4; 7 bases are a match to TRBD1. V shed 5 bases and J 0 bases; nucleotides not matched to a gene: 9. This CDR3 is 17 amino acids long. Looked up from germline, CDR1 is SGHNT and CDR2 is YENEEA. CDR3 coding DNA: TGTGCCAGCAGCGCCGGGACAGTCGTAGCAACTAATGAAAAACTGTTTTTT. Amino acids: CASSAGTVVATNEKLFF.

This chain links TRBV7-9 with TRBJ1-4; D is undetermined. CDR3 length: 14 amino acids. V was shortened by 2 bases and J by 7 bases, with 11 bases between the two germline ends. In germline, CDR1 is SEHNR, CDR2 FQNEAQ (reference sequence). Written as DNA, the CDR3 is TGTGCCAGCAGCTTATCTTCTTCGGGTGAAAAACTGTTTTTT. It translates to CASSLSSSGEKLFF.

This rearrangement joins TRBV7-9 to TRBJ1-3; TRBD1 agrees at 9 bases. V dropped 4 bases and J dropped 4; count of bases not matched to a gene: 8. The CDR3 extends over 16 amino acids. CDR1 and CDR2 (germline): SEHNR, FQNEAQ (reference sequence). The DNA for the CDR3 is TGTGCCAGCAGCTCATCTATCGGGACAGGGGGAAACACCATATATTTT. It specifies CASSSSIGTGGNTIYF.

The genes are TRBV6-1 and TRBJ1-1; the match to TRBD1 covers 7 bases. Germline V gene sequence: CDR1 MNHNS, CDR2 SASEGT. This CDR3 spans 15 amino acids. J lost 6 bases, V lost 0 bases, and 7 bases had no gene match. This CDR3 is CASSEAGGLFAEAFF. The CDR3 nucleotides are TGTGCCAGCAGTGAAGCAGGGGGCTTGTTCGCTGAAGCTTTCTTT.

This CDR3 reads CASSVQAGASTDTQYF. The DNA of the CDR3 is TGTGCCAGCAGCGTTCAAGCGGGAGCTAGCACAGATACGCAGTATTTT. The chain recombines TRBV9 with TRBJ2-3; 8 bases fit TRBD2. The CDR3 extends over 16 amino acids. CDR1 and CDR2 from the germline V gene are SGDLS and YYNGEE. V gave up 2 bases and J gave up 0 bases; unmatched junction bases: 5.

The sample holds a few counts of this clone. This chain links TRBV19 with TRBJ1-2; a weak D match, TRBD1 (6 bases). V lost 6 bases, J lost 8 bases, and 13 bases lay in between. Germline-derived CDR1 and CDR2 are LNHDA and SQIVND (reference sequence). The CDR3 totals 12 residues. This CDR3 reads CASRLLQGGYTF. The CDR3 DNA reads as TGTGCCAGTAGGCTACTGCAGGGGGGCTACACCTTC. Full variable domain (missing parts from reference TRBV19 and TRBJ1-2): DGGITQSPKYLFRKEGQNVTLSCEQNLNHDAMYWYRQDPGQGLRLIYYSQIVNDFQKGDIAEGYSVSREKKESFPLTVTSAQKNPTAFYLCASRLLQGGYTFGSGTRLTVV.

V and J are TRBV5-4 and TRBJ2-3; TRBD2 matches 9 bases. The CDR3 has 16 amino acids. Losses at the gene ends were 7 bases for V and 3 bases for J; bases not matched to a gene: 12. CDR1 and CDR2 from the germline V gene are SGHNT and YYREEE (reference sequence). The CDR3 loop is CASGKRAGLATDTQYF. As DNA, the CDR3 is TGTGCCAGCGGGAAGAGGGCCGGACTAGCGACAGATACGCAGTATTTT. Complete variable domain (other parts from reference TRBV5-4 and TRBJ2-3): ETGVTQSPTHLIKTRGQQVTLRCSSQSGHNTVSWYQQALGQGPQFIFQYYREEENGRGNFPPRFSGLQFPNYSSELNVNALELDDSALYLCASGKRAGLATDTQYFGPGTRLTVL.

This chain connects TRBV12-3 or TRBV12-4 to TRBJ1-2; the D is unclear. The CDR3 runs 13 residues. V lost 4 bases and J 5 bases, leaving 11 bases between the germline ends. The CDR3 nucleotides read TGTGCCAGCAGTTATTCGGGTGGGTATGGCTACACCTTC. This gives the protein CASSYSGGYGYTF.

The chain links TRBV13 to TRBJ1-4; possible D gene TRBD1, 6 bases. The CDR3 length is 14 residues. V was shortened by 4 bases and J by 7 bases, with 13 bases between the two germline ends. Germline values: CDR1 PRHDT, CDR2 FYEKMQ (reference sequence). The CDR3 region is CASSSQGGGEKLFF. As DNA, the CDR3 is TGTGCCAGCAGCTCTCAGGGAGGGGGTGAAAAACTGTTTTTT.

The rearrangement uses TRBV3-1 (or the pseudogene TRBV3-2) and TRBJ1-1; a weak D match, TRBD1 (5 bases). The CDR3 runs to 14 residues. Germline V lookup: CDR1 LGHDT, CDR2 YNNKEL (reference sequence). Trimming removed 2 bases from V and 5 bases from J, with 12 bases in between. Here the CDR3 DNA reads TGTGCCAGCAGCCAACTAGCGGGGGGGACTGAAGCTTTCTTT. Translation: CASSQLAGGTEAFF.

The J gene is TRBJ2-3, the V gene TRBV9; D uncertain. The CDR3 is 12 amino acids. Germline V lookup: CDR1 SGDLS, CDR2 YYNGEE. V lost 5 bases and J 7 bases, leaving 11 bases between the germline ends. CDR3 sequence (DNA): TGTGCCAGCAGTGGCCATTTTAATACGCAGTATTTT. This codes for CASSGHFNTQYF. Combining the CDR3 with reference TRBV9 and TRBJ2-3 gives the whole variable domain DSGVTQTPKHLITATGQRVTLRCSPRSGDLSVYWYQQSLDQGLQFLIQYYNGEERAKGNILERFSAQQFPDLHSELNLSSLELGDSALYFCASSGHFNTQYFGPGTRLTVL.

This clone was observed a few times. The chain is built from TRBV7-9 and TRBJ2-5; 8 positions match TRBD2. The germline V gene has CDR1 SEHNR and CDR2 FQNEAQ (reference sequence). The CDR3 sequence is 13 residues long. The junction had 3 bases not matched to a gene; V was cut back by 7 bases and J by 2 bases. The CDR3 sequence is CASIPSGQETQYF. As DNA, the CDR3 is TGTGCCAGCATCCCTAGCGGGCAAGAGACCCAGTACTTC.

CDR3 sequence (DNA): TGTGCCATCAGAGGGGACACCCAGAGCTCCTATAATTCACCCCTCCACTTT. Its protein is CAIRGDTQSSYNSPLHF. The chain is built from TRBV10-3 and TRBJ1-6; tentative D call: TRBD1 (6 bases). V was pared by 6 bases and J by 0 bases, with 15 bases between. Germline values: CDR1 ENHRY, CDR2 SYGVKD. This CDR3 has 17 amino acids.

The chain joins TRBV24-1 to TRBJ2-3, with TRBD1 matching 9 bases. The CDR3 spans 16 residues. Germline V gene sequence: CDR1 KGHDR, CDR2 SFDVKD. The junction had 5 bases not matched to a gene; V was cut back by 4 bases and J by 1 base. The CDR3 sequence: CATSERDRVGTDTQYF. Here the CDR3 DNA reads TGTGCCACCAGTGAGCGGGACAGGGTTGGCACAGATACGCAGTATTTT.

The chain carries TRBV5-5 and TRBJ2-3; 8 bases fit TRBD1. V was clipped by 3 bases and J by 4 bases; unmatched bases: 7. The CDR3 length is 15 residues. Germline-derived CDR1 and CDR2 are SGHKS and YYEKEE (reference sequence). The CDR3 DNA follows: TGTGCCAGCAGCTATTATGACAGGGGCTCAGATACGCAGTATTTT. Residues: CASSYYDRGSDTQYF. The entire variable domain, with the rest obtained from reference TRBV5-5 and TRBJ2-3, is as follows: DAGVTQSPTHLIKTRGQQVTLRCSPISGHKSVSWYQQVLGQGPQFIFQYYEKEERGRGNFPDRFSARQFPNYSSELNVNALLLGDSALYLCASSYYDRGSDTQYFGPGTRLTVL.

This rearrangement joins TRBV5-1 to TRBJ2-5; 10 bases line up with TRBD2. Germline CDR1 SGHRS, CDR2 YFSETQ. The CDR3 covers 18 residues. V was pared by 1 base and J by 5 bases, with 14 bases of the junction left unmatched. Written as DNA, the CDR3 is TGCGCCAGCAGCTTGTGGGGGCGGAGCGGGGGGGCTGGGGAGACCCAGTACTTC. This sequence encodes CASSLWGRSGGAGETQYF.

The gene calls are TRBV3-1 (or the pseudogene TRBV3-2) and TRBJ1-2; TRBD1 matches at 7 bases. This CDR3 spans 16 amino acids. Germline V gene data show CDR1 as LGHDT and CDR2 as YNNKEL (reference sequence). V trimming: 3 bases; J trimming: 5 bases; junction bases outside the gene matches: 12. In DNA form, the CDR3 reads TGTGCCAGCAGCCAGCAATACAGGGGAGTGGGGTATGGCTACACCTTC. Protein: CASSQQYRGVGYGYTF.